A single sample is the source of the 22 T cell receptor beta chains below, sequenced in a study of T cells after yellow fever vaccination. MiXCR, run by TCRdb on the 5' RACE reads, gives a single entry per CDR3 protein. The sample records about 210,000 distinct CDR3 sequences, less than 7.5% being singletons. The sample in question was CD4+ T cells sorted from PBMCs, obtained on the day of the yellow fever booster vaccination. Receptor source: a man between 25 and 39 years old who received the YFV17D yellow fever vaccine.

This clonotype turned up a few times. This chain uses TRBV3-1 with TRBJ1-1, with D unclear. Germline values: CDR1 LGHDT, CDR2 YNNKEL (reference sequence). Trimming shortened V by 1 base and J by 5 bases, and 11 bases separated the two germline ends. The CDR3 is 14 residues long. The CDR3 sequence is CASSQVGSRTEAFF. DNA for the CDR3: TGTGCCAGCAGCCAAGTAGGGTCGCGGACTGAAGCTTTCTTT.

This clonotype was detected many times. The chain recombines TRBV7-2 with TRBJ1-2, with D possibly matching TRBD1 (6 bases). The CDR3 has 19 residues. CDR1 and CDR2 from the germline V gene are SGHTA and FQGNSA. Trimming pared 2 bases from V and 0 bases from J, leaving 22 bases between. The CDR3 DNA sequence: TGTGCCAGCAGCTTATTACCATGGGAGGGCAGGGGTCCTAACTATGGCTACACCTTC. It codes for CASSLLPWEGRGPNYGYTF.

The chain has TRBV6-5 and TRBJ2-2, with TRBD2 matching over 9 bases. V dropped 6 bases and J dropped 2; count of bases not matched to a gene: 4. The germline V gene has CDR1 MNHEY and CDR2 SVGAGI. The CDR3 is 15 residues long. The CDR3 nucleotides read TGTGCCAGCAGAATTAGCGGGAGTAACACCGGGGAGCTGTTTTTT. It translates to CASRISGSNTGELFF.

This clonotype was seen repeatedly, ten times or more. This chain joins TRBV7-2 and TRBJ2-5; no reliable D call. The V end was cut by 0 bases, the J end by 3 bases, with 17 bases between. CDR1 and CDR2 from the germline V gene are SGHTA and FQGNSA. The CDR3 sequence is 17 residues long. This CDR3 is CASSLAPVGTGEETQYF. The CDR3 DNA sequence: TGTGCCAGCAGCTTAGCTCCGGTGGGTACCGGAGAAGAGACCCAGTACTTC. The full variable domain, completed using reference TRBV7-2 and TRBJ2-5, is GAGVSQSPSNKVTEKGKDVELRCDPISGHTALYWYRQSLGQGLEFLIYFQGNSAPDKSGLPSDRFSAERTGGSVSTLTIQRTQQEDSAVYLCASSLAPVGTGEETQYFGPGTRLLVL.

This clonotype was seen at least ten times. V is TRBV9 and J is TRBJ2-3, with D maybe TRBD1 (6 bases). V lost 4 bases and J lost 4, with 19 bases in between. The CDR3 contains 16 residues. Germline lookup yields CDR1 SGDLS and CDR2 YYNGEE. Written as DNA, the CDR3 is TGTGCCAGCAGCCAGGGGTGGCGAATGAGTGCAGATACGCAGTATTTT. It encodes CASSQGWRMSADTQYF.

J is TRBJ2-5 and V is TRBV4-2; D is undetermined. In germline, CDR1 is LGHNA, CDR2 YNFKEQ. With 0 bases removed from V and 0 bases from J, the gap between germline ends came to 5 bases. The length of the CDR3 is 14 residues. The CDR3 loop is CASSQDRHQETQYF. The DNA of the CDR3 is TGTGCCAGCAGCCAAGACAGACACCAAGAGACCCAGTACTTC.

In its sample, this clonotype was seen many times. The CDR3 loop is CASSRDRSPRETQYF. For the CDR3, the DNA is TGTGCCAGCAGCCGGGACAGGTCTCCAAGGGAGACCCAGTACTTC. The chain links TRBV7-8 to TRBJ2-5, with 8 bases that match TRBD1. The CDR3 contains 15 residues. Germline V gives CDR1 SGHVS, CDR2 FQNEAQ. Losses at the gene ends were 5 bases for V and 5 bases for J; bases not matched to a gene: 10. The variable domain in full, completed from reference TRBV7-8 and TRBJ2-5, reads GAGVSQSPRYKVAKRGQDVALRCDPISGHVSLFWYQQALGQGPEFLTYFQNEAQLDKSGLPSDRFFAERPEGSVSTLKIQRTQQEDSAVYLCASSRDRSPRETQYFGPGTRLLVL.

This chain joins TRBV14 and TRBJ2-1; 8 nucleotides align to TRBD2. The CDR3 consists of 17 residues. V gave up 0 bases and J gave up 2 bases; unmatched junction bases: 6. Germline V gene sequence: CDR1 SGHDN, CDR2 FVKESK. Here the CDR3 reads CASSQDVRRGAYNEQFF. The CDR3 DNA reads as TGTGCCAGCAGCCAAGATGTGAGGCGGGGGGCCTACAATGAGCAGTTCTTC.

The chain's CDR3 is CATSDLDQETQYF. The DNA of the CDR3 is TGTGCCACCAGTGATTTGGACCAAGAGACCCAGTACTTC. The chain carries TRBV24-1 and TRBJ2-5, with D unresolved. The V end lost 0 bases, the J end lost 0 bases, and 1 base lay between the germline ends. The germline CDR1 and CDR2 sequences are KGHDR and SFDVKD. The CDR3 is made up of 13 amino acids.

In its sample, this clonotype was seen many times. The chain joins TRBV5-8 to TRBJ2-5, with D unclear. From germline, CDR1 is SGHTS and CDR2 YDEGEE. V was shortened by 1 base and J by 7 bases, with 11 bases between the two germline ends. The length of the CDR3 is 13 residues. CDR3 protein: CASSLYVGGTQYF. In DNA form, the CDR3 reads TGTGCCAGCAGCTTGTACGTGGGTGGGACCCAGTACTTC.

This clonotype occurred many times. This chain joins TRBV12-3 or TRBV12-4 and TRBJ2-5; D ambiguous. V lost 2 bases and J lost 2, with 12 bases in between. This CDR3 comprises 15 residues. CDR3 amino acids: CASSLSELAQETQYF. CDR3 bases: TGTGCCAGCAGTTTATCCGAACTTGCACAAGAGACCCAGTACTTC.

This clonotype was recorded a few times. This chain connects TRBV28 to TRBJ2-1, with D tentatively TRBD2 (5 bases). The CDR3 spans 16 residues. Germline CDR1 is MDHEN and CDR2 is SYDVKM. V dropped 5 bases and J dropped 6 bases, with 20 bases sitting between them. The CDR3 region has the DNA TGTGCCAGCAGTCCCCTTGGCGGGCGAGGGCGCAATGAGCAGTTCTTC. It encodes CASSPLGGRGRNEQFF.

This clonotype was seen ten or more times. V is TRBV23-1 and J is TRBJ2-3, with D unclear. TRBV23-1 is given ORF status, its function remaining uncertain. This CDR3 region has 14 residues. Trimming cost V 1 base and J 2 bases, with 7 bases left between them. The CDR3 region is CASSQLDHTDTQYF. The CDR3 DNA reads TGCGCCAGCAGTCAATTGGATCACACAGATACGCAGTATTTT.

This chain joins TRBV4-2 and TRBJ1-6; 8 bases map to TRBD1. With V trimmed by 2 bases and J by 10 bases, 10 bases remained unmatched. Germline V gene sequence: CDR1 LGHNA, CDR2 YNFKEQ. The CDR3 runs 16 residues. CDR3 loop: CASSQPPDRVGSPLHF. The CDR3 coding sequence is TGTGCCAGCAGCCAACCCCCGGACAGGGTTGGATCACCCCTCCACTTT.

This clonotype was detected many times. This rearrangement joins TRBV16 to TRBJ2-3; TRBD2 agrees at 7 bases. Looked up from germline, CDR1 is KGHSY and CDR2 is FQNENV. This CDR3 comprises 18 residues. With V trimmed by 1 base and J by 2 bases, 12 bases remained unmatched. Here the CDR3 reads CASSQFYVTSASTDTQYF. The CDR3 region has the DNA TGTGCCAGCAGCCAATTCTACGTTACTAGCGCATCCACAGATACGCAGTATTTT.

This clonotype was seen only a few times. This rearrangement joins TRBV20-1 to TRBJ2-1; 9 bases line up with TRBD2. The V gene's germline CDR1 is DFQATT and CDR2 SNEGSKA (reference sequence). V lost 5 bases and J lost 9; bases outside the gene matches: 8. The CDR3 loop spans 13 amino acids. CDR3 loop: CSARPLSGSEQFF. CDR3 sequence (DNA): TGCAGTGCTCGTCCCCTTAGCGGGAGTGAGCAGTTCTTC.

The chain joins TRBV20-1 to TRBJ2-1, with TRBD2 identical over 12 bases. The germline CDR1 and CDR2 sequences are DFQATT and SNEGSKA (reference sequence). J gave up 2 bases and V 4 bases, and 6 bases lay outside the gene matches. This CDR3 comprises 16 residues. This CDR3 reads CSAIGLAGTPYNEQFF. For the CDR3, the DNA is TGCAGTGCTATAGGACTAGCGGGAACCCCCTACAATGAGCAGTTCTTC.

This clonotype has ten or more counts. In DNA, the CDR3 is TGTGCCAGCAGCCGAGGGGGGGACAGATCCTACGAGCAGTACTTC. It codes for CASSRGGDRSYEQYF. V and J are TRBV3-1 and TRBJ2-7, with D perhaps matching TRBD1 or TRBD2 (7 bases each). Germline CDR1 and CDR2: LGHDT and YNNKEL (reference sequence). V dropped 4 bases and J dropped 1 base, with 14 bases sitting between them. The CDR3 loop spans 15 amino acids.

The chain joins TRBV5-1 to TRBJ2-1; D not resolved. Trimming stripped 6 bases from V and 1 base from J, with 8 bases between. The CDR3 consists of 13 residues. Germline-derived CDR1 and CDR2 are SGHRS and YFSETQ. CDR3 loop: CASTTDSYNEQFF. As DNA, the CDR3 is TGCGCCAGCACTACAGATTCCTACAATGAGCAGTTCTTC.

At least ten counts were recorded for this clonotype. V and J are TRBV2 and TRBJ1-1, with a possible D match to TRBD1 (5 bases). Looked up from germline, CDR1 is SNHLY and CDR2 is FYNNEI. This CDR3 has 14 residues. Trimming stripped 8 bases from V and 0 bases from J, with 13 bases between. The CDR3 reads CASVRYRMNTEAFF. The CDR3 DNA reads as TGTGCCAGCGTGAGGTACAGGATGAACACTGAAGCTTTCTTT.

This chain uses TRBV24-1 with TRBJ2-7; tentative D call: TRBD1 (5 bases). The CDR3 sequence is 14 residues long. Germline CDR1 KGHDR, CDR2 SFDVKD. V was clipped by 4 bases and J by 3 bases, with 12 bases between them. In DNA, the CDR3 is TGTGCCACCAGTGAACAAGACAGACACTACGAGCAGTACTTC. This encodes CATSEQDRHYEQYF.

This sequence joins TRBV7-2 and TRBJ1-3; D is uncertain. From germline, CDR1 is SGHTA and CDR2 FQGNSA. The CDR3 sequence is 15 residues long. V lost 7 bases and J lost 1, with 14 bases in between. In nucleotides, the CDR3 is TGTGCCAGCACCGGTTCTGGGAAGTCTGGAAACACCATATATTTT. This sequence encodes CASTGSGKSGNTIYF. Full variable domain (rest looked up from reference TRBV7-2 and TRBJ1-3): GAGVSQSPSNKVTEKGKDVELRCDPISGHTALYWYRQSLGQGLEFLIYFQGNSAPDKSGLPSDRFSAERTGGSVSTLTIQRTQQEDSAVYLCASTGSGKSGNTIYFGEGSWLTVV.